This T cell receptor beta chain came from a study of blood T cell repertoires in COVID-19. Study context: Collection of acute and convalescent COVID-19 samples took place in the United States, Italy and Spain. Nucleic acid was either cDNA or gDNA, and it came from T cells, B-cell-depleted T cells, or PBMCs.

The CDR3 has 16 amino acids. Germline-derived CDR1 and CDR2 are SGDLS and YYNGEE. Trimming at V came to 0 bases and at J to 5 bases, leaving 9 bases not matched to a gene. Per the original methods: Reference gene primer amplification gave nucleated cell count estimates. Sequenced by immunoSEQ multiplex PCR; TCRdb stores in-frame clones only, minus some. That table furnishes V, J and clone size, whereas the DNA furnished D and trimming. The sample records roughly 150,000 clones, roughly 82% being singletons. This TCR came from a woman between 45 and 65 years old with acute or convalescent COVID-19. Sequencing was carried out using peripheral blood. This chain connects TRBV9 to TRBJ2-5; 8 nucleotides agree with TRBD2. CDR3 DNA: TGTGCCAGCAGCGTAGGACGAGCGGGGGAGCAGGAGACCCAGTACTTC. It specifies CASSVGRAGEQETQYF.